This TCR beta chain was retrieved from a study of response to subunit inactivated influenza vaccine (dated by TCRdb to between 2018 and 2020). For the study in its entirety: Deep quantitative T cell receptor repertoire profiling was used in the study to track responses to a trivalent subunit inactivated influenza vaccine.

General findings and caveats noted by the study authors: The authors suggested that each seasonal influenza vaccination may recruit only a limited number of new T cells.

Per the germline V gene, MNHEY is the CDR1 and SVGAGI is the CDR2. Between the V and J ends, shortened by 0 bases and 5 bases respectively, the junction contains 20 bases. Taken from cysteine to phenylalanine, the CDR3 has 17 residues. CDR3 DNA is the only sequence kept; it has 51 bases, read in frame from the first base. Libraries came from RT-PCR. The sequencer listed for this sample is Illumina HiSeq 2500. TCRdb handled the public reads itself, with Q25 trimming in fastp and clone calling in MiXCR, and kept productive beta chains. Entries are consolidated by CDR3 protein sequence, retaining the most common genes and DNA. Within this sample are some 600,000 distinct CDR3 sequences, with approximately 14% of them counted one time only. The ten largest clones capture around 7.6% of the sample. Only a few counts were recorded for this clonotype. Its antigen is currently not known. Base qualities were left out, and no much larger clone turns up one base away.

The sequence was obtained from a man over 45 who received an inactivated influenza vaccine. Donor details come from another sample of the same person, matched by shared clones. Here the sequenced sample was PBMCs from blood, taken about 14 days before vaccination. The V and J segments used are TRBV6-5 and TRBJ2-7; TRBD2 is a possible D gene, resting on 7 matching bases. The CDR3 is CASSYSFWGGPVHEQYF. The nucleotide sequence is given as TGTGCCAGCAGTTACTCTTTTTGGGGGGGCCCCGTCCACGAGCAGTACTTC.